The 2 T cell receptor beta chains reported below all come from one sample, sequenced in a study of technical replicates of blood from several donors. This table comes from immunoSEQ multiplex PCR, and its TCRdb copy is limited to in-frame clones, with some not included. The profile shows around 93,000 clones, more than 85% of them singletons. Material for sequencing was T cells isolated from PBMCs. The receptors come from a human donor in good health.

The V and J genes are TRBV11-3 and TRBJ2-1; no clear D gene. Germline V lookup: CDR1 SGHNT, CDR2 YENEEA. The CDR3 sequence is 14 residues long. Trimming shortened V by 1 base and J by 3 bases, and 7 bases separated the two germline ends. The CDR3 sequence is CASSLGLVYNEQFF. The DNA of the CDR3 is TGTGCCAGCAGCTTAGGGCTAGTCTACAATGAGCAGTTCTTC.

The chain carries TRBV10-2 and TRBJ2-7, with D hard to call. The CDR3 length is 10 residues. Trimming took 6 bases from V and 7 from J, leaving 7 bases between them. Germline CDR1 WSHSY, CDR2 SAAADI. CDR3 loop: CASSLEEQYF. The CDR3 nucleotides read TGCGCCAGCAGCCTCGAGGAGCAGTACTTC.